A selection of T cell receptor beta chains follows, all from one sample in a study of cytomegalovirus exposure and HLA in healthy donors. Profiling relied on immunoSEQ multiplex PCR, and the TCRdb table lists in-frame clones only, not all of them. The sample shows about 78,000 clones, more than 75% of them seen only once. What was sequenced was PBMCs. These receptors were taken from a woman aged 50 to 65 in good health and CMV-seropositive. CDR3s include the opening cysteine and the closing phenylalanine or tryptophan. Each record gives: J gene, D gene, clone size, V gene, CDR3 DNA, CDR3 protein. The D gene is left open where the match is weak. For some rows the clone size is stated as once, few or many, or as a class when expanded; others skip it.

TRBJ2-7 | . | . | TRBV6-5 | TGTGCCAGCAGTTCGCCGGGCAGGGGCGATTACGAGCAGTACTTC | CASSSPGRGDYEQYF
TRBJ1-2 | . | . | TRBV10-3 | TGTGCCATTAGGACAGTACAAGCTAACTATGGCTACACCTTC | CAIRTVQANYGYTF
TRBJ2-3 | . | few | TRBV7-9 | TGTTCCAGCAGCCACCCTCAGCGGAGCACAGATACGCAGTATTTT | CSSSHPQRSTDTQYF
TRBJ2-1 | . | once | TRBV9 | TGTGCCAGCAGCGGGGCAGGGGACGGTGAGCAGTTCTTC | CASSGAGDGEQFF
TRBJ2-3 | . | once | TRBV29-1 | TGCAGCGTTGATTTAGGGAGTGGGGATACGCAGTATTTT | CSVDLGSGDTQYF
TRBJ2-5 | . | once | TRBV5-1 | TGCGCCAGCAGCTTGTCAGGGTTCCAAGAGACCCAGTACTTC | CASSLSGFQETQYF
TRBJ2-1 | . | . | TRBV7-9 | TGTGCCAGCAGCACCAGACAGGAGCAGTTCTTC | CASSTRQEQFF
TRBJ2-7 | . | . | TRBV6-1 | TGTGCCACCACGGGACAAATCCAATACGAGCAGTACTTC | CATTGQIQYEQYF
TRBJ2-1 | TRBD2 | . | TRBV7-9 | TGTGCCAGCAGCCCTAGCGGATTCTCCTACAATGAGCAGTTCTTC | CASSPSGFSYNEQFF
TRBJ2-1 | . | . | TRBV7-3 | TGTGCCAGCAGCCCGCGGCGGGGGCCCAATGAGCAGTTCTTC | CASSPRRGPNEQFF
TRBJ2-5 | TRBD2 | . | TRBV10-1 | TGCGCCAGCAGTGAGACGGGAGGGGAGACCCAGTACTTC | CASSETGGETQYF
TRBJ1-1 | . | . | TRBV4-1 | TGCGCCAGCAGCCAAGGGGCCGAAGCTTTCTTT | CASSQGAEAFF
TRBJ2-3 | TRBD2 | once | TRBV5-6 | TGTGCCAGCAGCTGGGGACTAGCGGGAGCAGATACGCAGTATTTT | CASSWGLAGADTQYF
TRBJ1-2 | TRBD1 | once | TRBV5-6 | TGTGCCAGCAGGGGGACAGAGTCTAAATCTTATGGCTACACCTTC | CASRGTESKSYGYTF
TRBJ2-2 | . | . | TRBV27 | TGTGCCAGCAGTTTCTACACCGGGGAGCTGTTTTTT | CASSFYTGELFF
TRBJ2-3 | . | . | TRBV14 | TGTGCCAGCAGCCCAGGAGGGTTCACAGATACGCAGTATTTT | CASSPGGFTDTQYF
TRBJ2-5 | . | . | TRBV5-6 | TGTGCCAGCAGCTTGGTTCAGGGTAGTCTGACCCAGTACTTC | CASSLVQGSLTQYF
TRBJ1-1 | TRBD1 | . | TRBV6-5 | TGTGCCAGCGGGTTGGGACAGAGCACTGAAGCTTTCTTT | CASGLGQSTEAFF
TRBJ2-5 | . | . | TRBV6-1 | TGTGCCAGCAGCTCAGGCTTCCAAGAGACCCAGTACTTC | CASSSGFQETQYF
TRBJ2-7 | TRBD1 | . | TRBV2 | TGTGCCAGCAGCTTCGACAGGGGAGCCTACGAGCAGTACTTC | CASSFDRGAYEQYF
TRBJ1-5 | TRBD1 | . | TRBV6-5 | TGTGCCAGCAGACAGGGGGGTAGTCAGCCCCAGCATTTT | CASRQGGSQPQHF
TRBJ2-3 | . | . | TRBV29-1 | TGCAGCGTTGAAGATCAACTCATCCGCACAGATACGCAGTATTTT | CSVEDQLIRTDTQYF
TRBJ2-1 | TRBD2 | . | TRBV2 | TGTGCCACGGAACCGGGACTAGCTGGTAAGGGTGAGCAGTTCTTC | CATEPGLAGKGEQFF
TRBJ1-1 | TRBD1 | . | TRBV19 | TGTGCCAGTAGTACAAGGACAGGAAACACTGAAGCTTTCTTT | CASSTRTGNTEAFF
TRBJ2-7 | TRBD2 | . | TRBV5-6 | TGTGCCAGCAGCTTCCGGCTAGCGGGGGGCCACGAGCAGTACTTC | CASSFRLAGGHEQYF
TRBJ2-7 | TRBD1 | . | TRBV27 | TGTGCCAGCAGTTTCCGGGGACAGGGCTTCTACGAGCAGTACTTC | CASSFRGQGFYEQYF
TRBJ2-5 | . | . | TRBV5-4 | TGTGCCAGCAGCCCCAGGGCCCACCAAGAGACCCAGTACTTC | CASSPRAHQETQYF
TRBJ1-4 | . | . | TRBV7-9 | TGTGCCAGCAGCTTAGAATACGGTCCCACAGATGAAAAACTGTTTTTT | CASSLEYGPTDEKLFF
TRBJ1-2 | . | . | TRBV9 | TGTGCCAGCAGCGCCACCATCCGGGACATCCGCGGCGGCTACACCTTC | CASSATIRDIRGGYTF
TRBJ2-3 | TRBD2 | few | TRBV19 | TGTGCCAGTACCCAGACTAGCGGGGGCGCAGATACGCAGTATTTT | CASTQTSGGADTQYF
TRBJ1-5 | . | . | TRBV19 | TGTGCCAGTAGAAAGGGATCGGGGCAGCCCCAGCATTTT | CASRKGSGQPQHF
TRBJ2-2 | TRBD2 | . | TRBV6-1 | TGTGCCAGCAGTGAAGCGGAGCGGGGACTCGGGGAGCTGTTTTTT | CASSEAERGLGELFF
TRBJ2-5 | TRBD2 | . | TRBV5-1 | TGCGCCAGCAGCACACAGACTAGCGGTGAGACCCAGTACTTC | CASSTQTSGETQYF
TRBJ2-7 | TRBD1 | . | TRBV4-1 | TGCGCCAGCAGCCAAGGGAAGAGGGCAGGGGGATACGAGCAGTACTTC | CASSQGKRAGGYEQYF
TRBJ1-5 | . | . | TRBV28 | TGTGCCAGCAGTTTCAGTCAGCCCCAGCATTTT | CASSFSQPQHF
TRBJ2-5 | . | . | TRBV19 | TGTGCCAGTAGTGCCCGACTTCGGGGCCAAGAGACCCAGTACTTC | CASSARLRGQETQYF
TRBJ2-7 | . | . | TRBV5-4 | TGTGCCAGCAGCTTGGATGGCATTGGCGAGCAGTACTTC | CASSLDGIGEQYF
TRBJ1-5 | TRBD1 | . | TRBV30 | TGTGCCTGGAGTCCCGCCGGGACAGTGAGTCAGCCCCAGCATTTT | CAWSPAGTVSQPQHF
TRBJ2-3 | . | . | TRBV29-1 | TGCAGCGTTGATCGGAGGGAAGATACGCAGTATTTT | CSVDRREDTQYF
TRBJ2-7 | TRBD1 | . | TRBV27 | TGTGCCAGCAGGCGACAGGGGGGGTACGAGCAGTACTTC | CASRRQGGYEQYF
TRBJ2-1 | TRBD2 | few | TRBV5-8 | TGTGCCAGCAGCTCCGCGGGACTAGCGGGGGGGCTCTACAATGAGCAGTTCTTC | CASSSAGLAGGLYNEQFF
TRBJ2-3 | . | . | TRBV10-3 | TGTGCCATCAGTAGTCTAGCAGCCGACACAGATACGCAGTATTTT | CAISSLAADTDTQYF
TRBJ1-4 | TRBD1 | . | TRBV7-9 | TGTTCCAGCAGCTTCTGGGCCGGGACAGGGGGCACTAATGAAAAACTGTTTTTT | CSSSFWAGTGGTNEKLFF
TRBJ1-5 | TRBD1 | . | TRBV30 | TGTGCCTGGAGTGTAAGGACAGGGGGATTTCAGCCCCAGCATTTT | CAWSVRTGGFQPQHF
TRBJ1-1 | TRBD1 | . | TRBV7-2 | TGTGCCAGCAGAGTGACAGGGGGCAACACTGAAGCTTTCTTT | CASRVTGGNTEAFF
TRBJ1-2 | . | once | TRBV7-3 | TGTGCCAGCAGCTCCGTCGGAGGGGTTGGGAACTATGGCTACACCTTC | CASSSVGGVGNYGYTF
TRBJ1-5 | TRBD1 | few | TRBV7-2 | TGTGCCAGCAGCCCTACAGGGGTCTATAGCAATCAGCCCCAGCATTTT | CASSPTGVYSNQPQHF
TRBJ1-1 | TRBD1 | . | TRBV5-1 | TGCGCCAGCAGCTTGGGAGGGACAGGGGATGCTTTCTTT | CASSLGGTGDAFF
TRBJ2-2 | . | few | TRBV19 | TGTGCCAGTAGTATAGAGGGCAGGGTTTCCGGGGAGCTGTTTTTT | CASSIEGRVSGELFF
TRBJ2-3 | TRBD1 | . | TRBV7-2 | TGTGCCAGCAGCCGGGACAGGGCGGCAGATACGCAGTATTTT | CASSRDRAADTQYF
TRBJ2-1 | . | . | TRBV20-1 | TGCAGTGTCATGAGGAATGAGCAGTTCTTC | CSVMRNEQFF
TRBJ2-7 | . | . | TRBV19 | TGTGCCAGCAGTTTACAGGGTGGACTCTCCTACGAGCAGTACTTC | CASSLQGGLSYEQYF
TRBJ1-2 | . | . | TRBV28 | TGTGCCAGCAGCCAACCTAACTTGGCAGGGATCTATGGCTACACCTTC | CASSQPNLAGIYGYTF
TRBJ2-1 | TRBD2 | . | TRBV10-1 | TGCGCCAGCAGTGAAACTAGCGGGAGCGCCGAGCAGTTCTTC | CASSETSGSAEQFF